Below are 30 T cell receptor beta chains sequenced from a single sample in a study of cytomegalovirus exposure and HLA in healthy donors. The PCR employed 60 Vbeta primers together with 13 Jbeta primers. Libraries were prepared by immunoSEQ multiplex PCR; TCRdb keeps only in-frame clonotypes and omits some of them. Here the sample spans some 180,000 clones, 70% to 85% being singletons. Sequenced: PBMCs. The source of these receptors is a woman in her thirties in good health and CMV-seropositive.

V usage is TRBV18 and J usage is TRBJ1-3; D is possibly TRBD1 (6 bases). The V end was cut by 3 bases, the J end by 0 bases, with 15 bases between. The germline gives CDR1 KGHSH, CDR2 LQKENI. This CDR3 has 17 residues. CDR3 in amino acids: CASSPRGGQSSGNTIYF. In nucleotides, the CDR3 is TGTGCCAGCTCACCTCGGGGGGGCCAAAGCTCTGGAAACACCATATATTTT.

The V call is TRBV6-5, the J call TRBJ2-1; maybe TRBD1 (6 bases). The CDR3 has 16 residues. CDR1 and CDR2 (germline): MNHEY, SVGAGI. V was clipped by 0 bases and J by 6 bases, with 15 bases between them. Here the CDR3 DNA reads TGTGCCAGCAGTTACTCCTGGGGGCAGGGAAGCAATGAGCAGTTCTTC. Residues: CASSYSWGQGSNEQFF.

J is TRBJ2-1 and V is TRBV29-1; D call uncertain. V dropped 4 bases and J dropped 6 bases, with 4 bases sitting between them. CDR3 length: 10 residues. The germline gives CDR1 SQVTM, CDR2 ANQGSEA. CDR3 amino acids: CSVVVNEQFF. The CDR3 bases are TGCAGCGTTGTCGTCAATGAGCAGTTCTTC.

The chain has TRBV27 and TRBJ2-7; the match to TRBD1 covers 8 bases. The CDR3 spans 15 residues. Looked up from germline, CDR1 is MNHEY and CDR2 is SMNVEV (reference sequence). V dropped 2 bases and J dropped 2; count of bases not matched to a gene: 5. The DNA of the CDR3 is TGTGCCAGCAGTTTACAGGGGGCGCCAGCCTACGAGCAGTACTTC. Its protein is CASSLQGAPAYEQYF.

This clone was recorded once. The genes are TRBV11-2 and TRBJ2-7; no clear D. The V end lost 2 bases, the J end lost 2 bases, and 7 bases lay between the germline ends. The CDR3 totals 13 residues. In germline, CDR1 is SGHAT, CDR2 FQNNGV. The CDR3 coding sequence is TGTGCCAGCAGCTTATCCTCAGCCTACGAGCAGTACTTC. Amino acid sequence: CASSLSSAYEQYF.

V gene TRBV4-2 combines with J gene TRBJ1-5; 8 positions match TRBD1. This CDR3 region has 13 residues. V was pared by 4 bases and J by 9 bases, with 5 bases of the junction left unmatched. The germline gives CDR1 LGHNA, CDR2 YNFKEQ. The CDR3 nucleotides read TGTGCCAGCAGCCGAGACAGGGGTGGGCCCCAGCATTTT. The encoded protein is CASSRDRGGPQHF.

The genes are TRBV10-2 and TRBJ2-3, with 10 bases fitting TRBD2. The CDR3 totals 15 residues. Losses at the gene ends were 6 bases for V and 1 base for J; bases not matched to a gene: 4. Germline assignment: CDR1 WSHSY and CDR2 SAAADI. The CDR3: CASSQGTSGTDTQYF. The CDR3 DNA reads TGCGCCAGCAGCCAAGGGACTAGCGGCACAGATACGCAGTATTTT.

This clone was recorded a few times. V and J are TRBV2 and TRBJ1-1, with TRBD1 identical over 10 bases. From germline, CDR1 is SNHLY and CDR2 FYNNEI. V was pared by 6 bases and J by 10 bases, with 11 bases of the junction left unmatched. This CDR3 is 14 amino acids long. This CDR3 reads CASSQPGQGIIAFF. The CDR3 DNA follows: TGTGCCAGCAGCCAACCGGGACAGGGGATCATAGCTTTCTTT.

This rearrangement joins TRBV10-2 to TRBJ2-7; the match to TRBD1 covers 7 bases. Unmatched junction bases numbered 11, after V lost 7 bases and J lost 2 bases. This CDR3 is built from 15 residues. Germline CDR1 reads WSHSY; CDR2 reads SAAADI. The CDR3: CASMEGGRVPYEQYF. As DNA, the CDR3 is TGCGCCAGCATGGAAGGGGGCAGGGTTCCCTACGAGCAGTACTTC.

The table lists this clone with a few counts. The J gene is TRBJ1-1, the V gene TRBV11-2; D unresolved. Trimming left V 3 bases short and J 4 bases short, with 9 bases between. The length of the CDR3 is 13 residues. CDR1 SGHAT and CDR2 FQNNGV come from the germline V gene. CDR3 protein: CASSFQEGTEAFF. In DNA, the CDR3 is TGTGCCAGCAGCTTCCAGGAGGGCACTGAAGCTTTCTTT.

The rearrangement uses TRBV4-3 and TRBJ2-1, with a tentative D call TRBD2 (6 bases). This CDR3 contains 16 residues. V lost 1 base, J lost 7 bases, and 17 bases lay in between. The germline CDR1 and CDR2 sequences are LGHNA and YSLEER. In nucleotides, the CDR3 is TGCGCCAGCAGCCAAGCGGAGGGAGACCGTGGAAATGAGCAGTTCTTC. Its protein product is CASSQAEGDRGNEQFF.

The chain combines TRBV2 with TRBJ1-2; 8 bases are shared with TRBD1. V lost 1 base, J lost 10 bases, and 5 bases stayed unmatched. This CDR3 has 13 residues. Germline V CDR1 and CDR2: SNHLY, FYNNEI. The DNA for the CDR3 is TGTGCCAGCAGTGAAGGGACAGGGAGGCCCTACACCTTC. Residues: CASSEGTGRPYTF.

The rearrangement links TRBV18 to TRBJ1-5; TRBD1 aligns across 7 bases. Trimming cost V 2 bases and J 5 bases; bases outside gene matches: 6. There are 15 residues in the CDR3. Germline V CDR1 and CDR2: KGHSH, LQKENI. The CDR3, as DNA: TGTGCCAGCTCACCAAGGGGACAGCTCGATCAGCCCCAGCATTTT. Its protein product is CASSPRGQLDQPQHF.

This clone occurred once. Other nucleotide sequences in the sample specify the same CDR3. The chain couples TRBV2 to TRBJ2-7; 7 nucleotides match TRBD1. Germline V gene lookup returns CDR1 SNHLY and CDR2 FYNNEI. The V and J ends lost 3 bases and 3 bases, in that order; junction bases with no gene match: 8. This CDR3 comprises 15 residues. The CDR3 DNA sequence: TGTGCCAGCAGTGAGGGGACAGCCGACTTCTACGAGCAGTACTTC. The encoded protein is CASSEGTADFYEQYF.

This sequence joins TRBV2 and TRBJ2-3; TRBD2 aligns across 11 bases. The CDR3 totals 14 residues. Germline V gene sequence: CDR1 SNHLY, CDR2 FYNNEI. The V and J ends lost 1 base and 15 bases, in that order; junction bases with no gene match: 9. CDR3 bases: TGTGCCAGCAGTGAAGAACTAGCGGGAGTAAAGAAATATTTT. This sequence encodes CASSEELAGVKKYF.

The table lists this clone with a count of one. This chain uses TRBV2 with TRBJ1-2, with a possible D match to TRBD1 (6 bases). Trimming stripped 6 bases from V and 4 bases from J, with 21 bases between. The CDR3 has 16 residues. Germline V CDR1 and CDR2: SNHLY, FYNNEI. The CDR3 nucleotides read TGTGCCAGCAGCCAAGCGGCAGGGGACGCGGGCTATGGCTACACCTTC. It is translated as CASSQAAGDAGYGYTF.

This rearrangement joins TRBV18 to TRBJ1-2; 8 nucleotides agree with TRBD1. CDR1 and CDR2 from the germline V gene are KGHSH and LQKENI. V dropped 5 bases and J dropped 8; count of bases not matched to a gene: 13. This CDR3 is built from 15 residues. CDR3 nucleotides: TGTGCCAGCTCATTGTCCAGGGGGCTTCTGGAGGGCTACACCTTC. Translated, it gives CASSLSRGLLEGYTF.

The chain combines TRBV4-3 with TRBJ2-7; 8 bases align to TRBD1. Germline CDR1 is LGHNA and CDR2 is YSLEER. This CDR3 has 15 amino acids. With V trimmed by 4 bases and J by 7 bases, 12 bases remained unmatched. The CDR3 sequence: CASSPVRTGLNEQYF. The DNA for the CDR3 is TGCGCCAGCAGCCCAGTGCGGACAGGGTTAAATGAGCAGTACTTC.

This clone came up once. The rearrangement uses TRBV11-2 and TRBJ2-3; 8 nucleotides align to TRBD1. The CDR3 has 15 amino acids. V shed 1 base and J 7 bases; nucleotides not matched to a gene: 7. The germline V gene encodes CDR1 SGHAT and CDR2 FQNNGV. The CDR3 reads CASSLAAQGANTQYF. CDR3 DNA: TGTGCCAGCAGCTTAGCTGCGCAGGGGGCGAATACGCAGTATTTT.

This clone was observed a few times. The chain recombines TRBV2 with TRBJ1-1; no clear D gene. Per germline, CDR1 SNHLY and CDR2 FYNNEI. V dropped 4 bases and J dropped 2 bases, with 8 bases sitting between them. The CDR3 has 13 residues. This chain's CDR3 is CASSGQVNTEAFF. DNA of the CDR3: TGTGCCAGCAGTGGGCAGGTTAACACTGAAGCTTTCTTT.

The rearrangement uses TRBV6-1 and TRBJ2-7, with D possibly being TRBD1 (6 bases). V was clipped by 4 bases and J by 3 bases, with 13 bases between them. The CDR3 has 14 residues. CDR1 is MNHNS, CDR2 SASEGT, per germline. The CDR3 loop is CASSVQDRYYEQYF. CDR3 DNA: TGTGCCAGCAGTGTCCAGGACAGATACTACGAGCAGTACTTC.

A remark on this clone: Distinct nucleotide sequences in the sample also encode this CDR3. The gene calls are TRBV5-6 and TRBJ1-1, with 10 bases identical to TRBD1. J was trimmed by 3 bases and V by 3 bases; bases with no gene match: 5. Germline V gene data show CDR1 as SGHDT and CDR2 as YYEEEE. The length of the CDR3 is 15 residues. DNA for the CDR3: TGTGCCAGCAGCTCACCGGGACAGGGGTACACTGAAGCTTTCTTT. It translates to CASSSPGQGYTEAFF.

The chain recombines TRBV14 with TRBJ2-7; tentative D call: TRBD1 (5 bases). The V end lost 3 bases, the J end lost 6 bases, and 15 bases lay between the germline ends. Germline V gene sequence: CDR1 SGHDN, CDR2 FVKESK. There are 14 residues in the CDR3. CDR3 loop: CASSQLQVVGEQYF. The CDR3 DNA follows: TGTGCCAGCAGCCAGCTACAGGTTGTAGGCGAGCAGTACTTC.

The chain joins TRBV4-1 to TRBJ2-7; 9 bases line up with TRBD1. V was pared by 2 bases and J by 9 bases, with 8 bases of the junction left unmatched. This CDR3 contains 14 residues. Germline V gene data show CDR1 as MGHRA and CDR2 as YSYEKL. In nucleotides, the CDR3 is TGCGCCAGCAGCCAATTCACAGGGGGCCGAGGGCAGTACTTC. This gives the protein CASSQFTGGRGQYF.

This chain uses TRBV4-2 with TRBJ2-6, with D maybe TRBD1 (5 bases). V lost 0 bases and J 0 bases, leaving 9 bases between the germline ends. The CDR3 contains 17 residues. Germline CDR1 reads LGHNA; CDR2 reads YNFKEQ. CDR3 sequence (DNA): TGTGCCAGCAGCCAAGACCAGGGCAGCTCTGGGGCCAACGTCCTGACTTTC. It specifies CASSQDQGSSGANVLTF.

This clone was seen a handful of times. V and J are TRBV10-1 and TRBJ2-2; 7 bases map to TRBD1. The V and J ends lost 7 bases and 4 bases, in that order; junction bases with no gene match: 9. Germline V gives CDR1 WNHNN, CDR2 SYGVQD (reference sequence). The CDR3 runs to 15 residues. CDR3 residues: CASTRQGVGTGELFF. CDR3 nucleotides: TGCGCCAGCACCAGACAGGGCGTAGGCACCGGGGAGCTGTTTTTT.

This chain uses TRBV7-9 with TRBJ2-5, with a weak D call TRBD1 (6 bases). This CDR3 is built from 18 residues. Germline V gene sequence: CDR1 SEHNR, CDR2 FQNEAQ (reference sequence). With 1 base removed from V and 2 bases from J, the gap between germline ends came to 20 bases. The CDR3 DNA sequence: TGTGCCAGCAGCTTAGACGGTCTGTCTCGGACAGCACAAGAGACCCAGTACTTC. It codes for CASSLDGLSRTAQETQYF.

The genes are TRBV14 and TRBJ1-3; D is ambiguous. Germline V CDR1 and CDR2: SGHDN, FVKESK. V was pared by 2 bases and J by 2 bases, with 4 bases between. The CDR3 extends over 13 amino acids. In DNA, the CDR3 is TGTGCCAGCAGCCAATCCGCTGGAAACACCATATATTTT. Its translation: CASSQSAGNTIYF.

The genes are TRBV7-9 and TRBJ1-5, with TRBD1 as a possible D gene (5 bases). Germline CDR1 SEHNR, CDR2 FQNEAQ (reference sequence). Between the trimmed V and J ends, which lost 5 bases and 9 bases, there was a span of 23 bases. The CDR3 totals 16 residues. The CDR3 sequence: CASSPDRGGWIGPQHF. DNA of the CDR3: TGTGCCAGCAGCCCAGACCGGGGGGGTTGGATAGGGCCCCAGCATTTT.

V gene TRBV10-1 combines with J gene TRBJ2-7; 11 bases agree with TRBD2. The CDR3 runs 14 residues. CDR1 is WNHNN and CDR2 is SYGVQD in the germline V gene (reference sequence). The V gene end was trimmed by 10 bases and the J gene end by 2 bases; junction bases not matched to a gene: 7. The CDR3 spells CANLTSGVPYEQYF. Here the CDR3 DNA reads TGCGCCAACCTGACTAGCGGGGTCCCCTACGAGCAGTACTTC.